Listed below are T cell receptor beta chains from one sample, sequenced in a study of blood T cell repertoires in COVID-19. Repertoires were generated with immunoSEQ multiplex PCR, while TCRdb's copy carries only in-frame clones and drops some. The profile covers about 300,000 clones, with about nine tenths appearing a single time and 1.8% taken by the ten largest. The specimen sequenced was peripheral blood. These receptors all stem from a woman aged 30 to 39 with COVID-19, enrolled during active disease. Both conserved end residues are part of each CDR3. D genes are given only for firm matches. Some rows mark clone size as missing; the rest say once, few, many or name a class of expanded clone.

d_call clone_size j_call v_call cdr3_aa cdr3_nt
- once TRBJ1-5 TRBV27 CASRSGRAGGQPQHF TGTGCCAGCAGATCCGGTAGGGCGGGCGGTCAGCCCCAGCATTTT
- - TRBJ2-3 TRBV29-1 CSVDDFTDTQYF TGCAGCGTTGACGACTTCACAGATACGCAGTATTTT
TRBD1 once TRBJ2-2 TRBV14 CASSHSRDRGFTGELFF TGTGCCAGCAGCCATAGCCGGGACAGGGGTTTTACCGGGGAGCTGTTTTTT
- - TRBJ1-3 TRBV5-4 CASSPGTSKPNTIYF TGTGCCAGCAGCCCCGGGACTTCAAAGCCCAACACCATATATTTT
- - TRBJ1-2 TRBV4-3 CASSQAIGDGYTF TGCGCCAGCAGCCAAGCGATAGGGGATGGCTACACCTTC
TRBD1 - TRBJ1-4 TRBV18 CASSPGQTNEKLFF TGTGCCAGCTCACCGGGACAGACAAATGAAAAACTGTTTTTT
TRBD1 - TRBJ1-5 TRBV5-5 CASSLGGQGSPQHF TGTGCCAGCAGCTTGGGTGGACAGGGATCGCCCCAGCATTTT
- - TRBJ1-1 TRBV19 CASSNPGFGAFF TGTGCCAGTAGTAATCCGGGATTCGGAGCTTTCTTT
TRBD2 - TRBJ2-5 TRBV5-6 CASSSSGGAKTQYF TGTGCCAGCAGCTCTAGCGGGGGGGCAAAGACCCAGTACTTC
- few TRBJ1-2 TRBV28 CASEEVSDGYTF TGTGCCAGCGAAGAGGTTTCAGACGGCTACACCTTC
TRBD1 - TRBJ1-2 TRBV5-8 CASSSRQGARGYTF TGTGCCAGCAGCTCCCGACAGGGGGCAAGAGGCTACACCTTC
- - TRBJ1-1 TRBV7-2 CASSSSTVINTEAFF TGTGCCAGCAGCTCCTCTACAGTTATCAACACTGAAGCTTTCTTT
- - TRBJ2-5 TRBV18 CASSPPSGEGTQYF TGTGCCAGCTCACCACCTTCAGGGGAGGGGACCCAGTACTTC
- few TRBJ2-7 TRBV11-3 CASSGPSKNEQYF TGTGCCAGCAGCGGGCCGTCTAAAAACGAGCAGTACTTC
- - TRBJ2-2 TRBV2 CASSDPRLGGTGELFF TGTGCCAGCAGTGACCCCCGCTTAGGGGGCACCGGGGAGCTGTTTTTT
TRBD1 few TRBJ1-5 TRBV11-3 CASPGRGRIQPQHF TGTGCCAGCCCCGGCAGGGGGCGGATTCAGCCCCAGCATTTT
- - TRBJ1-4 TRBV18 CASSPHRPTQMKRLFF TGTGCCAGCTCACCACATCGGCCGACACAAATGAAAAGACTGTTTTTT
TRBD1 - TRBJ2-2 TRBV11-3 CASSLGGTAGELFF TGTGCCAGCAGCTTAGGAGGGACAGCCGGGGAGCTGTTTTTT
TRBD2 once TRBJ2-3 TRBV10-1 CASSEAASGGTDTQYF TGCGCCAGCAGTGAGGCGGCTAGCGGGGGCACAGATACGCAGTATTTT
- once TRBJ1-5 TRBV2 CASSAGENQPQHF TGTGCCAGCAGTGCAGGGGAAAATCAGCCCCAGCATTTT
- - TRBJ1-6 TRBV6-5 CASTPSSGLRSPLHF TGTGCCAGCACCCCGAGTTCAGGTCTTCGTTCACCCCTCCACTTT
- few TRBJ1-1 TRBV2 CASSPGWETNTEAFF TGTGCCAGCAGTCCCGGGTGGGAGACGAACACTGAAGCTTTCTTT
TRBD1 - TRBJ1-5 TRBV27 CASSKQGKPQPQHF TGTGCCAGCAGTAAACAGGGGAAACCTCAGCCCCAGCATTTT
- - TRBJ1-1 TRBV6-4 CASSDGYGAEAFF TGTGCCAGCAGTGACGGATACGGGGCTGAAGCTTTCTTT
TRBD1 - TRBJ1-1 TRBV29-1 CSVEERGTGRFRAEAFF TGCAGCGTTGAAGAACGGGGGACAGGGAGATTTCGAGCTGAAGCTTTCTTT
TRBD1 - TRBJ2-2 TRBV9 CASSDTGGVPGELFF TGTGCCAGCAGCGACACAGGGGGCGTCCCCGGGGAGCTGTTTTTT
- - TRBJ1-3 TRBV7-8 CASSSPLQEAWDTIYF TGTGCCAGCAGCTCCCCCCTACAAGAGGCCTGGGACACCATATATTTT
TRBD1 - TRBJ1-2 TRBV2 CASSVDRGGGYTF TGTGCCAGCAGTGTGGACAGGGGCGGCGGCTACACCTTC
- once TRBJ1-1 TRBV9 CASSVAGEGPNTEAFF TGTGCCAGCAGCGTAGCGGGGGAGGGGCCGAACACTGAAGCTTTCTTT
- - TRBJ1-5 TRBV2 CASSAWGRTQHF TGTGCCAGCAGTGCGTGGGGCAGGACCCAGCATTTT
- - TRBJ1-6 TRBV5-1 CASSLAGDRYNSPLHF TGCGCCAGCAGCTTGGCCGGCGACAGATATAATTCACCCCTCCACTTT
TRBD1 - TRBJ1-1 TRBV4-2 CASSQDRVNTEAFF TGTGCCAGCAGCCAGGACAGGGTGAACACTGAAGCTTTCTTT
- - TRBJ2-7 TRBV24-1 CATSDTRASPNKYEQYF TGTGCCACCAGTGACACTAGGGCCTCGCCGAATAAATACGAGCAGTACTTC
- once TRBJ1-1 TRBV25-1 CASSEYGNTEAFF TGTGCCAGCAGTGAATACGGGAACACTGAAGCTTTCTTT
- - TRBJ1-1 TRBV5-4 CASILYPGDTEAFF TGTGCCAGCATCCTCTACCCAGGGGACACTGAAGCTTTCTTT
- - TRBJ1-1 TRBV12-3/TRBV12-4 CASSFLVNTEAFF TGTGCCAGCAGTTTTCTAGTGAACACTGAAGCTTTCTTT
- once TRBJ1-4 TRBV28 CASQGSEKLFF TGTGCCAGCCAAGGGAGTGAAAAACTGTTTTTT
- - TRBJ1-1 TRBV4-3 CASSQDRAGLPEAFF TGCGCCAGCAGCCAAGATAGGGCAGGACTACCTGAAGCTTTCTTT
- - TRBJ2-5 TRBV5-1 CASRDSLAGETQYF TGCGCCAGCAGGGATAGCTTGGCGGGGGAGACCCAGTACTTC
TRBD1 - TRBJ1-2 TRBV6-5 CASNGQGYGYTF TGTGCCAGCAACGGACAGGGCTATGGCTACACCTTC
TRBD2 - TRBJ2-5 TRBV5-4 CASRGGGAAETQYF TGTGCCAGCAGGGGCGGGGGGGCCGCGGAGACCCAGTACTTC
- - TRBJ2-3 TRBV19 CASSIGFGTPDTQYF TGTGCCAGTAGTATAGGATTTGGCACGCCAGATACGCAGTATTTT
- - TRBJ1-3 TRBV12-5 CASGLPNAVGNTIYF TGTGCTAGTGGTTTGCCGAATGCAGTTGGAAACACCATATATTTT
- - TRBJ2-5 TRBV5-4 CASSSQGRETQYF TGTGCCAGCAGCTCCCAGGGCCGGGAGACCCAGTACTTC
TRBD1 - TRBJ1-1 TRBV19 CASSTGGRSYSGTEAFF TGTGCCAGTAGTACAGGGGGTCGGTCCTATTCTGGGACTGAAGCTTTCTTT
- - TRBJ1-4 TRBV5-6 CASSQHGTLNEKLFF TGTGCCAGCAGCCAGCACGGGACACTGAATGAAAAACTGTTTTTT
TRBD2 - TRBJ2-3 TRBV5-1 CASSLSGGASDTQYF TGCGCCAGCAGCTTGTCCGGGGGGGCCTCAGATACGCAGTATTTT
- - TRBJ2-5 TRBV9 CASSVGQNQETQYF TGTGCCAGCAGCGTGGGACAAAACCAAGAGACCCAGTACTTC
TRBD1 once TRBJ2-7 TRBV11-3 CASSQGQSSYEQYF TGTGCCAGCAGCCAGGGACAGAGTTCCTACGAGCAGTACTTC
- - TRBJ1-2 TRBV5-6 CASSFGNPFGVGYGYTF TGTGCCAGCAGTTTCGGGAATCCCTTTGGGGTCGGCTATGGCTACACCTTC
- - TRBJ1-1 TRBV5-1 CASSLAGGLSTEAFF TGCGCCAGCAGCTTGGCCGGGGGGTTGAGCACTGAAGCTTTCTTT
- - TRBJ1-1 TRBV30 CARDRGGNTEAFF TGTGCCCGGGACCGCGGCGGGAACACTGAAGCTTTCTTT
TRBD1 - TRBJ1-6 TRBV2 CASSRTGILSYNSPLHF TGTGCCAGCAGTAGGACAGGGATCCTCTCCTATAATTCACCCCTCCACTTT
- - TRBJ1-5 TRBV3-1/TRBV3-2 CASSQDHPGLGNQPQHF TGTGCCAGCAGCCAAGATCATCCAGGTCTCGGAAATCAGCCCCAGCATTTT
- - TRBJ1-4 TRBV29-1 CSVEQGLITFF TGCAGCGTTGAGCAGGGTCTTATCACGTTTTTT
- - TRBJ2-1 TRBV7-2 CASSPDTTPTNEQFF TGTGCCAGCAGCCCAGATACTACCCCCACCAATGAGCAGTTCTTC
- once TRBJ1-3 TRBV7-6 CASGRGRGNTIYF TGTGCCAGTGGAAGGGGCCGTGGAAACACCATATATTTT
- - TRBJ2-3 TRBV27 CASRPGGTDTQYF TGTGCCAGCAGGCCCGGGGGAACAGATACGCAGTATTTT
TRBD1 - TRBJ1-2 TRBV4-1 CASSQDSRGTNYGYTF TGCGCCAGCAGCCAAGATAGCAGGGGGACTAACTATGGCTACACCTTC